The table lists the clone carrying this TCR beta chain with a count of one. Its antigen is undetermined. This entry belongs to a study of OX40 agonist ivuxolimab in advanced cancers. About the research overall: Three patients, one with hepatocellular carcinoma and two with cutaneous melanoma, achieved partial responses. Overall study results and limits: People who partly responded at 0.1-3.0 mg/kg had some of the least clonal expansion seen.

Repertoires were generated with immunoSEQ multiplex PCR, while TCRdb's copy carries only in-frame clones and drops some. The sample lists 50,000 to 65,000 clones, roughly 82% occurring once. The CDR3 sequence is 16 residues long. The V segment lost 1 base and the J segment 3 bases; nucleotides outside the gene matches: 6. Germline assignment: CDR1 SGHTA and CDR2 FQGNSA. The sample consisted of CD4+ or CD8+ T cells sorted from blood, taken in a trial of the OX40 agonist ivuxolimab. This clonotype originated in an adult with an advanced solid tumor such as melanoma, head and neck, liver or kidney cancer. V is TRBV7-2 and J is TRBJ2-7, with TRBD1 matching 10 bases. The DNA for the CDR3 is TGTGCCAGCAGCTTAGTCTCCGGGACAGGGGACTACGAGCAGTACTTC. Translated, it gives CASSLVSGTGDYEQYF.